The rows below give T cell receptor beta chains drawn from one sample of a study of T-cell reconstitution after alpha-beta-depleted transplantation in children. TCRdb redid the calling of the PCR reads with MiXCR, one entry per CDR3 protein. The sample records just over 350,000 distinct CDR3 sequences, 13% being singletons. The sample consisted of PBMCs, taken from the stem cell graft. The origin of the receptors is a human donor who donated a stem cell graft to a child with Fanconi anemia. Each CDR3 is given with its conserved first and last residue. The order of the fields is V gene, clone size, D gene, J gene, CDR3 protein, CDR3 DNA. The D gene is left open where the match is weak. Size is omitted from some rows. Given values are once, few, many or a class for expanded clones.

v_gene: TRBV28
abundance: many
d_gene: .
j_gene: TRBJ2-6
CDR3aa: CASSSTGANVLTF
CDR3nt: TGTGCCAGCAGTTCTACTGGGGCCAACGTCCTGACTTTC

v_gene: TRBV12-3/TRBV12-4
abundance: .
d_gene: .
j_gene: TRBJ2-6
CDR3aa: CASSLGEANVLTF
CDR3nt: TGTGCCAGCAGTTTGGGTGAAGCCAACGTCCTGACTTTC

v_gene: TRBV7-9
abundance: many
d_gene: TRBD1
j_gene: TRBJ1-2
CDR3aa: CASSLQGARGYTF
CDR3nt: TGTGCCAGCAGTTTACAGGGGGCGCGTGGCTACACCTTC

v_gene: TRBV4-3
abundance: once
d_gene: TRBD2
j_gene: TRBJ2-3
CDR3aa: CASSAGIAGVSTDTQYF
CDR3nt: TGCGCCAGCAGCGCGGGAATAGCGGGGGTGAGCACAGATACGCAGTATTTT

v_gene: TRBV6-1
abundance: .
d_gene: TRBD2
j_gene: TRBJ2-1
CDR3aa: CASSTGGETNEQFF
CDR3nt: TGTGCCAGCAGCACGGGGGGGGAAACCAATGAGCAGTTCTTC

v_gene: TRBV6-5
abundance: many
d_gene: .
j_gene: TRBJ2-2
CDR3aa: CASSYLRDTGELFF
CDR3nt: TGTGCCAGCAGTTATTTAAGGGACACCGGGGAGCTGTTTTTT

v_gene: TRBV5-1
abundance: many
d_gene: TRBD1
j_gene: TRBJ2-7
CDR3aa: CASSRDREYEQYF
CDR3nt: TGCGCCAGCAGCCGGGACAGGGAGTATGAGCAGTACTTC

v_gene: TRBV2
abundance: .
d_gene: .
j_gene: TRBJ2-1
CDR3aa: CASSVYPTYNEQFF
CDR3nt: TGTGCCAGCAGTGTTTACCCCACCTACAATGAGCAGTTCTTC

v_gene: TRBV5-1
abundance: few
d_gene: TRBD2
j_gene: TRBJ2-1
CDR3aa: CASSLGGGLASYNEQFF
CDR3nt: TGCGCCAGCAGCTTGGGGGGGGGACTAGCCTCCTACAATGAGCAGTTCTTC

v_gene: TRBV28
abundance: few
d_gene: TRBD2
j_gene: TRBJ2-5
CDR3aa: CASSLFWGGDQETQYF
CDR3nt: TGTGCCAGCAGTTTATTTTGGGGGGGGGACCAAGAGACCCAGTACTTC

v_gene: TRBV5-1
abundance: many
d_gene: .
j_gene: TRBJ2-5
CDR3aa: CASSSQGLETQYF
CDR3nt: TGCGCCAGCAGCTCACAGGGATTGGAGACCCAGTACTTC

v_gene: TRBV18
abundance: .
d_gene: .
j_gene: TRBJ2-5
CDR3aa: CASSPKGETQYF
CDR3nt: TGTGCCAGCTCACCTAAAGGGGAGACCCAGTACTTC

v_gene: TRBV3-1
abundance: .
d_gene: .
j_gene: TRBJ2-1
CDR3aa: CASSESAGGRDEQFF
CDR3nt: TGTGCCAGCAGCGAAAGTGCCGGGGGCCGAGATGAGCAGTTCTTC

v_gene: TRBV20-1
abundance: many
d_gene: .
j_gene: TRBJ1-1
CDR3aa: CSARDLLITEAFF
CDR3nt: TGCAGTGCTAGAGATCTGTTGATCACTGAAGCTTTCTTT